This T cell receptor (beta chain) stems from a study of T-cell reconstitution after alpha-beta-depleted transplantation in children. Study observations and caveats: Roughly two months post-transplant, alpha-beta T cells reportedly originated from several hundred graft clones that had expanded. Fresh T-cell production supplied most of the T-cell counts and diversity seen one year after transplant. It was surviving recipient T cells and thymic progenitors that gave some patients high TCRbeta diversity at day 60.

This clonotype occurred a few times. Its cognate antigen is unknown. Preparation of the TCRbeta library involved a method that used unique molecular identifiers. One entry per CDR3 protein results from TCRdb running MiXCR on the PCR reads. The table includes hundreds of thousands of distinct CDR3 sequences, roughly a sixth detected once. Losses at the gene ends were 8 bases for V and 6 bases for J; bases not matched to a gene: 8. The length of the CDR3 is 14 residues. This chain joins TRBV12-3 or TRBV12-4 and TRBJ2-7; 12 bases match TRBD2. This TCR derives from a male patient aged 2-15 years who had a stem cell transplant for acute lymphoblastic leukemia, so the T cells may come from the graft donor. The material was PBMCs, mostly from graft donor cells, obtained 360 days after TCRalphabeta/CD19-depleted stem cell transplant. The CDR3 here is CASGRTSGAREQYF. CDR3 coding DNA: TGTGCCAGCGGCCGGACTAGCGGGGCTCGCGAGCAGTACTTC.